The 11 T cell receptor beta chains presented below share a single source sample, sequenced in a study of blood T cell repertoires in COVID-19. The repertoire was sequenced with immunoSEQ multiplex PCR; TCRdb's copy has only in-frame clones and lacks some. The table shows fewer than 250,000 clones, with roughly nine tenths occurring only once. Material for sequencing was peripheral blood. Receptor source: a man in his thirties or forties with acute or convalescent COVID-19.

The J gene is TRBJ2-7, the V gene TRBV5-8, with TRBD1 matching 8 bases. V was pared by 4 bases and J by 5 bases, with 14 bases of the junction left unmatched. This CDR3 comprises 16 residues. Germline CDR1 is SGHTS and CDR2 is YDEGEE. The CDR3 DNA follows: TGTGCCAGCAGCCCGTTCAGGACAGGGAGGATAGACGAGCAGTACTTC. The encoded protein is CASSPFRTGRIDEQYF.

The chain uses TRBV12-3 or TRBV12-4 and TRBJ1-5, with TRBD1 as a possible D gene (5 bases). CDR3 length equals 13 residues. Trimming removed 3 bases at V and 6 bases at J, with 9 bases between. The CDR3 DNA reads TGTGCCAGCAGTTTTCAGGGCACTCAGCCCCAGCATTTT. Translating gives CASSFQGTQPQHF.

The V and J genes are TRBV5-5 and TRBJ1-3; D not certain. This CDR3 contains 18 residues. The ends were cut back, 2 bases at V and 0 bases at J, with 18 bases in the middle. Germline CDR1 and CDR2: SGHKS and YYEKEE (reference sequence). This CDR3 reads CASSLGLQIKFSGNTIYF. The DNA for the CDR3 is TGTGCCAGCAGCTTAGGTTTACAGATCAAGTTCTCTGGAAACACCATATATTTT.

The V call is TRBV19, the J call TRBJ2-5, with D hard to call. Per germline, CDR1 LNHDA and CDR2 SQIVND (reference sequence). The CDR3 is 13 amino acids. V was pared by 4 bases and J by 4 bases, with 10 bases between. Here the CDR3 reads CASSSTGSETQYF. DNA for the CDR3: TGTGCCAGTAGTAGTACCGGGTCAGAGACCCAGTACTTC.

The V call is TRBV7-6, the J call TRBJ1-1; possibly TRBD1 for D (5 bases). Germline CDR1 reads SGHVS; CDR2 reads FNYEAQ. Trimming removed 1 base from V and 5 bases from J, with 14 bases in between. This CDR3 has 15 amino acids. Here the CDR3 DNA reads TGTGCCAGCAGCTTAGGGAGGGGTGGGAAAACTGAAGCTTTCTTT. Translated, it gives CASSLGRGGKTEAFF.

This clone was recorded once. CDR3 protein: CAWRPGGGYEQYF. The CDR3 DNA reads TGTGCCTGGCGTCCAGGGGGCGGGTACGAGCAGTACTTC. V usage is TRBV30 and J usage is TRBJ2-7; 8 bases are a match to TRBD1. Trimming cost V 5 bases and J 4 bases; bases outside gene matches: 7. The CDR3 totals 13 residues. From germline, CDR1 is GTSNPN and CDR2 SVGIG (reference sequence).

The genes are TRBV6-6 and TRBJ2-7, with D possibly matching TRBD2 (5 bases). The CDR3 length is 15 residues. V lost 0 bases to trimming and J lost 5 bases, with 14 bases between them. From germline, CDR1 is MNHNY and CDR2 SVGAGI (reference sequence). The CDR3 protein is CASSYSRESIDEQYF. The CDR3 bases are TGTGCCAGCAGTTACTCTAGGGAGTCTATAGACGAGCAGTACTTC.

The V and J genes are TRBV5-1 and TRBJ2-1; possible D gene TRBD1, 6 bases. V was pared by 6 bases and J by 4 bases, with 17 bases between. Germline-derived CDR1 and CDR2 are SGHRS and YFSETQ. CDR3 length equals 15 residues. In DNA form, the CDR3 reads TGCGCCAGCACTTCAACGGGACAACCATACAATGAGCAGTTCTTC. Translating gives CASTSTGQPYNEQFF.

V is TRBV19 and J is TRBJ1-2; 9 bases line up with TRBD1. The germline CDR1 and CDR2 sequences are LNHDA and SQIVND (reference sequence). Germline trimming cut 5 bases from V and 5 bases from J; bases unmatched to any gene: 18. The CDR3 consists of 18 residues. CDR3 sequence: CASSLVHRGQGLFYGYTF. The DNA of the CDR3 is TGTGCCAGTAGTCTGGTTCATCGGGGACAGGGCCTTTTTTATGGCTACACCTTC.

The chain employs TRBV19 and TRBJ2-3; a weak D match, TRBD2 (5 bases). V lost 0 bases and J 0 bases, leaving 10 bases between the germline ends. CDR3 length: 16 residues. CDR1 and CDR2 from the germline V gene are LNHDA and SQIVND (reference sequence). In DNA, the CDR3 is TGTGCCAGTAGTATAGACGGTAGGACTAGCACAGATACGCAGTATTTT. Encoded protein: CASSIDGRTSTDTQYF.

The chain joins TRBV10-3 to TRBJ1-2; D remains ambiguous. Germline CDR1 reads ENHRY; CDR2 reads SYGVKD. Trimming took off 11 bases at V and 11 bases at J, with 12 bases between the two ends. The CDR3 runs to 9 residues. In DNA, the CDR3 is TGTGCCGCAGGCAACCGATACACCTTC. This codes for CAAGNRYTF.